This T cell receptor (beta chain) was obtained from a study of regulatory T cells in long-lasting Graves disease. Across the study: The definition of persistent Graves' disease was over 5 years of antithyroid drugs with positive TSH receptor antibodies.

Trimming pared 1 base from V and 9 bases from J, leaving 13 bases between. The germline V gene encodes CDR1 SGHAT and CDR2 FQNNGV. The CDR3 spans 13 residues. As to this clonotype: Its specificity is unknown.

General study points: Persistent disease favored TRBV28, TRBJ1-2 and TRBJ2-5.

Noted time point: persistent/refractory GD, antithyroid drugs over 5 years with positive TRAb. Construction of the TCR library relied on RNA isolated from PBMCs. CDR3-region Arm-PCR and iRepertoire HTBI primers produced the TCR beta libraries. TCRdb reanalysed the multiplex PCR reads using MiXCR and keeps one entry per CDR3 protein. The sample carries hundreds of thousands of distinct CDR3 sequences, roughly 20% recorded once. V is TRBV11-2 and J is TRBJ2-7; D may correspond to TRBD1 or TRBD2 (5 bases each). This sample comprised peripheral blood mononuclear cells (PBMCs), obtained when the disease was refractory, from a patient treated with antithyroid drugs. This clonotype was sampled from a female donor with Graves disease. CDR3 residues: CASSLGGPDPQYF. For the CDR3, the DNA is TGTGCCAGCAGCTTAGGGGGACCAGACCCGCAGTACTTC. Based on the CDR3 plus reference TRBV11-2 and TRBJ2-7, the full variable domain is EAGVAQSPRYKIIEKRQSVAFWCNPISGHATLYWYQQILGQGPKLLIQFQNNGVVDDSQLPKDRFSAERLKGVDSTLKIQPAKLEDSAVYLCASSLGGPDPQYFGPGTRLTVT.